Presented here are 14 T cell receptor beta chains from one specimen sequenced in a study of Tregs in tolerant kidney transplant recipients. Clones were sequenced by immunoSEQ multiplex PCR, and TCRdb holds only the in-frame ones, with some missing. The sample includes roughly 250,000 clones, around 81% of them seen just once. The sample taken for sequencing was CD4+ T cells from blood. These receptors originate from a human donor in good health.

The CDR3, as DNA: TGTGCCAGTAGTATGGGCCCGGGGGTTGGTGAAGAGACCCAGTACTTC. Amino acid sequence: CASSMGPGVGEETQYF. J is TRBJ2-5 and V is TRBV19; a possible D gene is TRBD2 (6 bases). Germline V CDR1 and CDR2: LNHDA, SQIVND (reference sequence). There are 16 residues in the CDR3. Trimming shortened V by 3 bases and J by 3 bases, and 17 bases separated the two germline ends.

The chain uses TRBV15 and TRBJ2-3; no definite D call. The CDR3 covers 13 residues. CDR1 and CDR2 from the germline V gene are LNHNV and YYDKDF (reference sequence). The ends were cut back, 0 bases at V and 6 bases at J, with 7 bases in the middle. The CDR3 DNA reads TGTGCCACCAGCAGAGATAAGGGTGATACGCAGTATTTT. Its protein is CATSRDKGDTQYF.

This chain links TRBV19 with TRBJ2-1, with a possible D match to TRBD2 (6 bases). The V gene lost 10 bases and the J gene lost 2 bases, with 21 bases spanning the gap. There are 16 residues in the CDR3. Germline-derived CDR1 and CDR2 are LNHDA and SQIVND (reference sequence). The CDR3 spells CATTSPQRATYNEQFF. The CDR3 DNA sequence: TGTGCCACCACCTCCCCGCAGCGGGCAACCTACAATGAGCAGTTCTTC.

This chain links TRBV20-1 with TRBJ1-4; D remains ambiguous. Germline-derived CDR1 and CDR2 are DFQATT and SNEGSKA (reference sequence). V was trimmed by 8 bases and J by 6 bases, leaving 10 bases between them. The length of the CDR3 is 11 residues. CDR3 loop: CSPSVDEKLFF. CDR3 in DNA: TGCAGTCCTTCGGTGGATGAAAAACTGTTTTTT.

The chain uses TRBV27 and TRBJ1-5, with TRBD1 matching over 9 bases. The CDR3 totals 14 residues. Germline V lookup: CDR1 MNHEY, CDR2 SMNVEV (reference sequence). The junction had 5 bases not matched to a gene; V was cut back by 4 bases and J by 7 bases. The DNA for the CDR3 is TGTGCCAGCAGTTCCGGGACAGGGCTGCAGCCCCAGCATTTT. This sequence encodes CASSSGTGLQPQHF.

This chain links TRBV5-1 with TRBJ1-1, with 11 bases aligning to TRBD1. This CDR3 contains 18 residues. V lost 0 bases, J lost 0 bases, and 7 bases stayed unmatched. The germline CDR1 and CDR2 sequences are SGHRS and YFSETQ. In DNA form, the CDR3 reads TGCGCCAGCAGCTTGGCCGGGACAGGGGGAAGTGTGAACACTGAAGCTTTCTTT. Residues: CASSLAGTGGSVNTEAFF.

V is TRBV29-1 and J is TRBJ2-5; 10 nucleotides match TRBD2. The length of the CDR3 is 12 residues. The V gene end was trimmed by 8 bases and the J gene end by 4 bases; junction bases not matched to a gene: 4. CDR1 and CDR2 from the germline V gene are SQVTM and ANQGSEA. Written as DNA, the CDR3 is TGCAGCTTTACTAGCGGGACAGAGACCCAGTACTTC. It codes for CSFTSGTETQYF.

The rearrangement links TRBV18 to TRBJ1-2; TRBD1 is a possible D gene (6 bases). The CDR3 loop spans 16 amino acids. Germline values: CDR1 KGHSH, CDR2 LQKENI. The V end lost 4 bases, the J end lost 3 bases, and 18 bases lay between the germline ends. The CDR3 nucleotides read TGTGCCAGCTCACGAAACAGGGTCCAGACAGACTATGGCTACACCTTC. It encodes CASSRNRVQTDYGYTF.

This clone was counted once. The CDR3 loop reads CASSARGGQETQYF. Here the CDR3 DNA reads TGTGCCAGCAGCGCCCGGGGTGGGCAAGAGACCCAGTACTTC. The rearrangement joins TRBV9 to TRBJ2-5, with D possibly being TRBD2 (5 bases). The CDR3 has 14 amino acids. Germline CDR1 and CDR2: SGDLS and YYNGEE. The V gene lost 3 bases and the J gene lost 2 bases, with 11 bases spanning the gap.

The chain recombines TRBV23-1 with TRBJ2-5; D gene ambiguous. The DNA end favors TRBJ2-7, so the J call may be wrong. TRBV23-1 falls under the ORF class, with uncertain function. The CDR3 contains 10 residues. Here the CDR3 reads CAKETYEQYF. The CDR3 nucleotides are TGCGCCAAGGAGACCTACGAGCAGTACTTC.

J is TRBJ2-5 and V is TRBV11-3; D gene uncertain. The CDR3 covers 13 residues. V lost 3 bases and J 5 bases, leaving 10 bases between the germline ends. Germline V gene data show CDR1 as SGHNT and CDR2 as YENEEA. The CDR3 protein is CASSFGQFETQYF. The CDR3 region has the DNA TGTGCCAGCAGCTTCGGGCAGTTTGAGACCCAGTACTTC. Full variable domain (outside the CDR3, taken from reference TRBV11-3 and TRBJ2-5): EAGVVQSPRYKIIEKKQPVAFWCNPISGHNTLYWYLQNLGQGPELLIRYENEEAVDDSQLPKDRFSAERLKGVDSTLKIQPAELGDSAVYLCASSFGQFETQYFGPGTRLLVL.

The chain has TRBV19 and TRBJ2-7, with 11 bases that match TRBD2. This CDR3 has 17 residues. Germline V CDR1 and CDR2: LNHDA, SQIVND (reference sequence). Germline trimming cut 6 bases from V and 3 bases from J; bases unmatched to any gene: 13. CDR3 sequence: CASSTKGPLAGDYEQYF. The DNA for the CDR3 is TGTGCCAGTAGCACCAAGGGGCCACTAGCGGGAGACTACGAGCAGTACTTC.

The V call is TRBV11-3, the J call TRBJ2-3, with 7 bases lining up with TRBD2. This CDR3 spans 15 amino acids. Germline trimming cut 3 bases from V and 5 bases from J; bases unmatched to any gene: 8. From germline, CDR1 is SGHNT and CDR2 YENEEA. The CDR3 nucleotides are TGTGCCAGCAGCTTGGGTGGGAGGGAACGAGATACGCAGTATTTT. Its translation is CASSLGGRERDTQYF. The full variable domain, in which reference TRBV11-3 and TRBJ2-3 provide the parts outside the CDR3, is EAGVVQSPRYKIIEKKQPVAFWCNPISGHNTLYWYLQNLGQGPELLIRYENEEAVDDSQLPKDRFSAERLKGVDSTLKIQPAELGDSAVYLCASSLGGRERDTQYFGPGTRLTVL.

The rearrangement uses TRBV7-2 and TRBJ2-5, with a possible D match to TRBD2 (7 bases). The germline V and J ends were trimmed by 2 bases and 4 bases, with 20 bases remaining between them. The CDR3 covers 17 residues. Germline loops: CDR1 SGHTA, CDR2 FQGNSA. CDR3 DNA: TGTGCCAGCAGCTTAAGAGGGCGGGGGCGTAAAGGAGAGACCCAGTACTTC. This codes for CASSLRGRGRKGETQYF.